This T cell receptor beta chain is from a study of T-cell memory formation after mild COVID-19. Study-wide findings and caveats: Contracting clones localized mainly to CM and EM when CD4+ and mainly to EMRA when CD8+. That cross-reactive memory joined was suggested by some responding clones appearing in pre-infection memory.

TCRdb analysed the 5' RACE reads with MiXCR anew, one entry per CDR3 protein. The sample has some 280,000 distinct CDR3 sequences; around 15% are singletons. V was clipped by 6 bases and J by 0 bases, with 9 bases between them. This CDR3 region has 15 residues. Germline assignment: CDR1 ENHRY and CDR2 SYGVKD. The table lists this clonotype with a few counts. What it binds is not known. Sequenced sample: PBMCs or a T cell subset sorted from them (not recorded which). The sequence derives from a man younger than 35 who had mild COVID-19 (a few samples of this study predate the infection). Cell type and time point are not known. The V call is TRBV10-3, the J call TRBJ2-6; D ambiguous. CDR3 loop: CAISLESSGANVLTF. The DNA for the CDR3 is TGTGCCATCAGCCTGGAGTCCTCTGGGGCCAACGTCCTGACTTTC.